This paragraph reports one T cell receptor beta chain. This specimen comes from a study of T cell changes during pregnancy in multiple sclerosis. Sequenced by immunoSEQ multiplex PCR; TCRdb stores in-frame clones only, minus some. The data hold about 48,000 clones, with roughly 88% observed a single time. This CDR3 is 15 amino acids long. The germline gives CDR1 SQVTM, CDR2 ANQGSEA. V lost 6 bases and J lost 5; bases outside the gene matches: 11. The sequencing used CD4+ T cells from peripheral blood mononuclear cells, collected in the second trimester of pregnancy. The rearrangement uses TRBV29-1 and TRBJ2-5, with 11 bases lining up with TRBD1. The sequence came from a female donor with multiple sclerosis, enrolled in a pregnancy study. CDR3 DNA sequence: TGCAGCGTCAAGCTACGGACAGGGGGCGAGGAGACCCAGTACTTC. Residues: CSVKLRTGGEETQYF.